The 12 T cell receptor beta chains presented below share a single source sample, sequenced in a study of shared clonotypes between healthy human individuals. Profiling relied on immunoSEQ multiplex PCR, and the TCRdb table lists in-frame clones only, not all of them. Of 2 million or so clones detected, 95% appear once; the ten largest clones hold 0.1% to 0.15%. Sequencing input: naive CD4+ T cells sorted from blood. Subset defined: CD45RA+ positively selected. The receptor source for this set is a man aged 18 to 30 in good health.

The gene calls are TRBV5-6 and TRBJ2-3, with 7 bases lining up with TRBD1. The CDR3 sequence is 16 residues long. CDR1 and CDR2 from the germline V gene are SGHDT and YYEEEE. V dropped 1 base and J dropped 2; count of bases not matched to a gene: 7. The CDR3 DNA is TGTGCCAGCAGCTTGCAGGACAGGCCCTCCACAGATACGCAGTATTTT. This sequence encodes CASSLQDRPSTDTQYF. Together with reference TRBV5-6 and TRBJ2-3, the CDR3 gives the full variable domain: DAGVTQSPTHLIKTRGQQVTLRCSPKSGHDTVSWYQQALGQGPQFIFQYYEEEERQRGNFPDRFSGHQFPNYSSELNVNALLLGDSALYLCASSLQDRPSTDTQYFGPGTRLTVL.

The CDR3: CASSLTESSYEQYF. The DNA for the CDR3 is TGTGCCAGCAGCTTGACAGAGTCTAGCTACGAGCAGTACTTC. The genes are TRBV7-8 and TRBJ2-7; TRBD1 is a possible D gene (5 bases). The CDR3 totals 14 residues. From germline, CDR1 is SGHVS and CDR2 FQNEAQ. Trimming removed 3 bases at V and 3 bases at J, with 12 bases between.

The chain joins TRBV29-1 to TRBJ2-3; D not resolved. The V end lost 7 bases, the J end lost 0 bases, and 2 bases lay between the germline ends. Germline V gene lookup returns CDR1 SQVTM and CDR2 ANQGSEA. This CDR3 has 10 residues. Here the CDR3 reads CSASTDTQYF. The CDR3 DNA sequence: TGCAGCGCCAGCACAGATACGCAGTATTTT.

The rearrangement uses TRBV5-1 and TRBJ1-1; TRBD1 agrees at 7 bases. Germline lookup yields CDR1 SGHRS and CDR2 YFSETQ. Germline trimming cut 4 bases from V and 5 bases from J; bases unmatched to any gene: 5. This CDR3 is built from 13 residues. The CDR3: CASSITGETEAFF. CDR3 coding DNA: TGCGCCAGCAGCATCACAGGGGAAACTGAAGCTTTCTTT.

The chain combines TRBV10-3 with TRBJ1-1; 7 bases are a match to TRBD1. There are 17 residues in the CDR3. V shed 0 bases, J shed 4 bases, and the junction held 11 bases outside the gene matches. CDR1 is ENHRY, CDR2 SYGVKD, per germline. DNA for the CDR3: TGTGCCATCAGTGAGTCGAGGCCAGGGGGTCGGGGCACTGAAGCTTTCTTT. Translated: CAISESRPGGRGTEAFF.

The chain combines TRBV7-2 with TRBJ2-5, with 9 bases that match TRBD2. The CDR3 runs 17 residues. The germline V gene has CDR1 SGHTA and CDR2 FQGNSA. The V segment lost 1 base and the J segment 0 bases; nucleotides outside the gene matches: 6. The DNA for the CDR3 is TGTGCCAGCAGCTTAGTTAGCGGGGGCCGCAACCAAGAGACCCAGTACTTC. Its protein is CASSLVSGGRNQETQYF.

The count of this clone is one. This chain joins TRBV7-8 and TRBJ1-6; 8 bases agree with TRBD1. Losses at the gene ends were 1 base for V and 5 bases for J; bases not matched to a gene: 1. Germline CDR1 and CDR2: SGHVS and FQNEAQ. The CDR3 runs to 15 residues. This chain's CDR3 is CASSLGTGNNSPLHF. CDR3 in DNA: TGTGCCAGCAGCTTAGGGACAGGGAATAATTCACCCCTCCACTTT.

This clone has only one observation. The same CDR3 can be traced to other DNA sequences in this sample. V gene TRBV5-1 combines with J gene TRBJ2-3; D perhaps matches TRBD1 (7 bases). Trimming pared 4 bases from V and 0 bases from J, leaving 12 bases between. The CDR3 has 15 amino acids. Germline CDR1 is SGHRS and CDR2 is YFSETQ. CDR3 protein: CASSGGTVSTDTQYF. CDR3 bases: TGCGCCAGCAGCGGGGGGACAGTTAGCACAGATACGCAGTATTTT.

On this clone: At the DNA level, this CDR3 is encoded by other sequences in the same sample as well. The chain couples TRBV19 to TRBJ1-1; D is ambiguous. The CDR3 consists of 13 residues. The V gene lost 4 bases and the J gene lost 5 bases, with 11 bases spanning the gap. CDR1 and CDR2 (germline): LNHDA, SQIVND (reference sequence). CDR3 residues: CASSTSEGTEAFF. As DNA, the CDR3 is TGTGCCAGTAGTACGTCCGAAGGGACTGAAGCTTTCTTT.

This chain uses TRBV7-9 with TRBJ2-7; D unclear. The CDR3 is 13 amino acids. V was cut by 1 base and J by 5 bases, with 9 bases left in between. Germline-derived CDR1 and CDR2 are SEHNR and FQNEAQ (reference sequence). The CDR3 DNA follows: TGTGCCAGCAGCTTAGGCCGAAACCACGAGCAGTACTTC. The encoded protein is CASSLGRNHEQYF.

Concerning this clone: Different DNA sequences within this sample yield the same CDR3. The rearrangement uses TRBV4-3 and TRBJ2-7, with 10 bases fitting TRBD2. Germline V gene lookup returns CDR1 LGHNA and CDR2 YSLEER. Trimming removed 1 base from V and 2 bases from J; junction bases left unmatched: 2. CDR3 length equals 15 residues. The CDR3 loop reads CASSQGLAGAYEQYF. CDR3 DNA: TGCGCCAGCAGCCAAGGGCTAGCGGGAGCCTACGAGCAGTACTTC.

The DNA of the CDR3 is TGCGCCAGCAGCTTGGACACCGGGACAGGGCCTGAAAAACTGTTTTTT. Amino acids: CASSLDTGTGPEKLFF. This chain links TRBV5-1 with TRBJ1-4; 9 bases agree with TRBD1. The J segment lost 7 bases and the V segment lost 0 bases, leaving 7 bases of the junction unmatched. Germline CDR1 is SGHRS and CDR2 is YFSETQ. The CDR3 sequence is 16 residues long. The whole variable domain, remainder taken from reference TRBV5-1 and TRBJ1-4, is KAGVTQTPRYLIKTRGQQVTLSCSPISGHRSVSWYQQTPGQGLQFLFEYFSETQRNKGNFPGRFSGRQFSNSRSEMNVSTLELGDSALYLCASSLDTGTGPEKLFFGSGTQLSVL.